The 13 T cell receptor beta chains listed next were all sequenced from one sample in a study of T cells in Graves' hyperthyroidism and ophthalmopathy (dated by TCRdb to between 2018 and 2021). Libraries were built with multiplex PCR. For sequencing, an Illumina HiSeq 2000 was employed. The TCR beta CDR3 regions were amplified from RNA transcripts. The TCR CDR3 was subjected to a first round of RT-PCR using the HTBI primer set and the Qiagen OneStep RT-PCR kit. TCRdb trimmed the raw reads at Q25, called clones with MiXCR and kept productive beta chains. CDR3 protein duplicates are merged, each entry listing the most common genes and DNA. The sample profile shows 550,000 to 700,000 distinct CDR3 sequences; around 45% of them were found once. The ten largest clonotypes hold 15% to 20% of the sample. Source material: peripheral blood or thyroid tissue (not recorded which). The receptors were gathered from an adult woman with Graves' disease, either hyperthyroidism or ophthalmopathy (not recorded which).

The chain links TRBV20-1 to TRBJ2-7, with D tentatively TRBD2 (5 bases). V lost 3 bases, J lost 3 bases, and 15 bases lay in between. Germline lookup yields CDR1 DFQATT and CDR2 SNEGSKA (reference sequence). The CDR3 has 14 amino acids. This chain's CDR3 is CSASLWGDNYEQYF. The DNA of the CDR3 is TGCAGTGCTAGCTTGTGGGGAGACAACTACGAGCAGTACTTC.

This clonotype was recorded only once. The V and J genes are TRBV10-3 and TRBJ1-2; tentative D call: TRBD1 (5 bases). The CDR3 consists of 12 residues. The V and J ends lost 7 bases and 12 bases respectively, with 18 bases between them. CDR1 is ENHRY, CDR2 SYGVKD, per germline. CDR3 sequence (DNA): TGTGCCATCACTCGGGGCCACTCTGGAAACACCTTC. As protein: CAITRGHSGNTF.

This clonotype was picked up a small number of times. The chain joins TRBV28 to TRBJ2-7, with D maybe TRBD2 (6 bases). The CDR3 has 14 amino acids. The V end was cut by 3 bases, the J end by 0 bases, with 9 bases between. Per germline, CDR1 MDHEN and CDR2 SYDVKM. As DNA, the CDR3 is TGTGCCAGCAGTTTCGGAGGGCTCTCCTACGAGCAGTACTTC. Protein product: CASSFGGLSYEQYF.

At least ten counts were recorded for this clonotype. A junction boundary mismatches the germline segment, possibly from a read error. V is TRBV20-1 and J is TRBJ1-1; a possible D gene is TRBD1 (5 bases). The CDR3 length is 13 residues. Germline V lookup: CDR1 DFQATT, CDR2 SNEGSKA (reference sequence). The CDR3 DNA sequence: TGCAGTGCAGCCCGGGACGTGAACACTGAAGCTCTCTTT. Amino acids: CSAARDVNTEALF.

The chain has TRBV5-6 and TRBJ1-5, with TRBD1 matching 7 bases. The V gene end was trimmed by 4 bases and the J gene end by 6 bases; junction bases not matched to a gene: 13. Germline V gives CDR1 SGHDT, CDR2 YYEEEE. This CDR3 is 16 amino acids long. CDR3: CASSKQGLAGGQPQHF. The CDR3 DNA reads TGTGCCAGCAGCAAACAGGGGTTAGCAGGGGGTCAGCCCCAGCATTTT.

Only a few counts were recorded for this clonotype. The chain combines TRBV6-1 with TRBJ2-7; D ambiguous. Germline-derived CDR1 and CDR2 are MNHNS and SASEGT. CDR3 size: 14 residues. V gave up 0 bases and J gave up 2 bases, with 8 bases separating them. The CDR3, as DNA: TGTGCCAGCAGTGAAGCTAGGCAGGCCTACGAGCAGTACTTC. Residues: CASSEARQAYEQYF.

This chain links TRBV9 with TRBJ1-5, with TRBD1 matching 7 bases. Germline loops: CDR1 SGDLS, CDR2 YYNGEE. V was clipped by 3 bases and J by 4 bases; unmatched bases: 7. This CDR3 contains 15 residues. CDR3 bases: TGTGCCAGCAGCGCCGGGACAGTGGGTAATCAGCCCCAGCATTTT. Protein sequence: CASSAGTVGNQPQHF.

The J gene is TRBJ2-6, the V gene TRBV7-2; 9 bases agree with TRBD1. This CDR3 contains 16 residues. J was trimmed by 3 bases and V by 5 bases; bases with no gene match: 5. Looked up from germline, CDR1 is SGHTA and CDR2 is FQGNSA. Here the CDR3 reads CASSTTGGNGANVLTF. CDR3 sequence (DNA): TGTGCCAGCAGCACCACAGGGGGCAATGGGGCCAACGTCCTGACTTTC.

For this clonotype: This may come from a read error, since a much larger clone is one base off. The rearrangement joins TRBV9 to TRBJ2-6; D is unresolved. CDR3 length: 15 amino acids. Looked up from germline, CDR1 is SGDLS and CDR2 is YYNGEE. V lost 3 bases and J lost 0, with 7 bases in between. In DNA form, the CDR3 reads TGTGCCAGCAGCGGGGCAGCCTCTGGGGCCAACGTCCTGACTTTC. Its protein is CASSGAASGANVLTF.

This clonotype was seen at least ten times. The J gene is TRBJ1-4, the V gene TRBV29-1; 7 positions match TRBD1. Germline CDR1 and CDR2: SQVTM and ANQGSEA. The CDR3 sequence is 12 residues long. CDR3 amino acids: CSTAGTDEKLFF. CDR3 sequence (DNA): TGCAGTACTGCCGGGACAGATGAAAAACTGTTTTTT.

The table lists this clonotype with many counts. The chain recombines TRBV7-9 with TRBJ1-1; D is undetermined. The length of the CDR3 is 15 residues. Germline V gene lookup returns CDR1 SEHNR and CDR2 FQNEAQ (reference sequence). Trimming removed 5 bases from V and 4 bases from J, with 17 bases in between. The CDR3 bases are TGTGCCAGCAGCCCGAGCGGGAAGGGCTCCACTGAAGCTTTCTTT. Protein product: CASSPSGKGSTEAFF.

The chain has TRBV7-3 and TRBJ1-2; TRBD1 aligns across 11 bases. The CDR3 is 16 residues long. CDR1 and CDR2 from the germline V gene are SGHTA and FQGTGA. Trimming at V came to 5 bases and at J to 4 bases, leaving 9 bases not matched to a gene. The CDR3, as DNA: TGTGCCAGCAGCACAAGGACAGGGGGCGGTTTCTATGGCTACACCTTC. This encodes CASSTRTGGGFYGYTF.

This clonotype was recorded many times. V gene TRBV3-1 combines with J gene TRBJ1-2, with D possibly matching TRBD1 (5 bases). The CDR3 sequence is 13 residues long. Germline CDR1 and CDR2: LGHDT and YNNKEL (reference sequence). Trimming left V 8 bases short and J 8 bases short, with 18 bases between. This CDR3 reads CASRPGTRWGYTF. The DNA of the CDR3 is TGTGCCAGCCGGCCAGGGACCCGCTGGGGCTACACCTTC.